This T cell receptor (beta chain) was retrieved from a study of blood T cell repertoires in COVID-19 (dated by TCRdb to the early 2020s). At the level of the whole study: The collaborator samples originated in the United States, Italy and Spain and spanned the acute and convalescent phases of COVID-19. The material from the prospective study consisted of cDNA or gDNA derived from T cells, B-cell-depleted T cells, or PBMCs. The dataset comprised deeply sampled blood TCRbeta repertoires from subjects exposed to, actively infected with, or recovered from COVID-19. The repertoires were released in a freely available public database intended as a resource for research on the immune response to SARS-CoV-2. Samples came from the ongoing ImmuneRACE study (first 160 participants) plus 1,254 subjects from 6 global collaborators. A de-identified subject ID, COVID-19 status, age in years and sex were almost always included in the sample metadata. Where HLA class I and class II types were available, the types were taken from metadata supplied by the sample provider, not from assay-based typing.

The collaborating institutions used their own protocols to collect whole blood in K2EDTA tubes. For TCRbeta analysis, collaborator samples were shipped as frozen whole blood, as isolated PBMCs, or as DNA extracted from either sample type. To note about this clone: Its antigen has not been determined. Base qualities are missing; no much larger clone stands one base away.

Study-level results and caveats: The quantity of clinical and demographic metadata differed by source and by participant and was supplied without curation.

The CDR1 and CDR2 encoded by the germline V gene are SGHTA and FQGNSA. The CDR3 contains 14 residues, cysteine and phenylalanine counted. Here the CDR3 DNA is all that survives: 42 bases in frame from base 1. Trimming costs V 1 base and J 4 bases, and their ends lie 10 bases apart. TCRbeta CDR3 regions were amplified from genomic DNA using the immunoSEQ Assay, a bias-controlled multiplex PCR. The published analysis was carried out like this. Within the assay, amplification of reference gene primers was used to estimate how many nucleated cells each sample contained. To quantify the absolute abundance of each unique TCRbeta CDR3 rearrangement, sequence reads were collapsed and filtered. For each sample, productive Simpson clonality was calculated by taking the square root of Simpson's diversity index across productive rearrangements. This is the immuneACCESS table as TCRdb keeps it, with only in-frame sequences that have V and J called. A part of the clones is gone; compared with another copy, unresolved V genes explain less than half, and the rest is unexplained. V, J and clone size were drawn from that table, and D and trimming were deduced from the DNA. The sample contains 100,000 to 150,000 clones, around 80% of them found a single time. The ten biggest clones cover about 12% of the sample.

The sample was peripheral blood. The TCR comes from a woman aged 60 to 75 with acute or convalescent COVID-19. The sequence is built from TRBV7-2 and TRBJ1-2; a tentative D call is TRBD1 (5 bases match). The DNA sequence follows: TGTGCCAGCAGCTTAGTATTGGGGGGCTATGGCTACACCTTC. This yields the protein CASSLVLGGYGYTF.